This T cell receptor (beta chain) was captured in a study of T-cell memory formation after mild COVID-19. Turning to the study itself: TCR clusters largely stayed donor specific.

TCRdb passed the 5' RACE reads through MiXCR, listing each CDR3 protein once. The data contain approximately 430,000 distinct CDR3 sequences, less than 25% of them singletons. This TCR came from an adult woman who had mild COVID-19 (a few samples of this study predate the infection). Cell type and time point are not known. Sequencing was done on a sample of PBMCs or a T cell subset sorted from them (not recorded which).

CDR3 bases: TGTGCCAGCAGCTTAGGAGGTGGGAGTGGCTACAATGAGCAGTTCTTC. Amino acid sequence: CASSLGGGSGYNEQFF. The chain combines TRBV7-6 with TRBJ2-1; D is possibly TRBD2 (5 bases). From germline, CDR1 is SGHVS and CDR2 FNYEAQ. Trimming cost V 1 base and J 3 bases, with 13 bases left between them. This CDR3 spans 16 amino acids.